The 25 T cell receptor beta chains given below trace back to one sample, sequenced in a study of CD8 T cells in Susac syndrome. RNA in amounts of 0.5 to 1 ug was reverse transcribed with random hexamers. A single record per CDR3 protein comes from TCRdb applying MiXCR to the immunoSEQ multiplex PCR reads. The sample carries approximately 120,000 distinct CDR3 sequences, 92% recorded once. Material for sequencing was CD8+ T cells from PBMCs. Receptors originate from a human donor in good health.

The J gene is TRBJ1-1, the V gene TRBV12-3 or TRBV12-4; 7 bases map to TRBD1. Losses at the gene ends were 6 bases for V and 0 bases for J; bases not matched to a gene: 4. The CDR3 extends over 14 amino acids. CDR3 bases: TGTGCCAGCAGGGCAGGGGGGCTGAACACTGAAGCTTTCTTT. This encodes CASRAGGLNTEAFF.

The rearrangement uses TRBV5-4 and TRBJ2-1; TRBD2 matches 9 bases. Germline CDR1 and CDR2: SGHNT and YYREEE (reference sequence). There are 15 residues in the CDR3. With V trimmed by 4 bases and J by 0 bases, 2 bases remained unmatched. In DNA, the CDR3 is TGTGCCAGCAGCCGACTAGCGGCCTCCTACAATGAGCAGTTCTTC. It is translated as CASSRLAASYNEQFF.

The V call is TRBV29-1, the J call TRBJ1-2; D is unclear. V lost 7 bases and J 6 bases, leaving 21 bases between the germline ends. There are 14 residues in the CDR3. Germline V gene sequence: CDR1 SQVTM, CDR2 ANQGSEA. CDR3 DNA sequence: TGCAGCGCAAAGATGGGGAATGAAGATCATGGCTACACCTTC. Translated: CSAKMGNEDHGYTF. Together with reference TRBV29-1 and TRBJ1-2, the CDR3 gives the full variable domain: SAVISQKPSRDICQRGTSLTIQCQVDSQVTMMFWYRQQPGQSLTLIATANQGSEATYESGFVIDKFPISRPNLTFSTLTVSNMSPEDSSIYLCSAKMGNEDHGYTFGSGTRLTVV.

The J gene is TRBJ2-2, the V gene TRBV12-3 or TRBV12-4; TRBD1 matches 10 bases. CDR3 size: 15 residues. V lost 6 bases and J lost 4; bases outside the gene matches: 5. The CDR3 nucleotides are TGTGCCAGCAGCACCGGGACAGGGGCCACCGGGGAGCTGTTTTTT. Translating it yields CASSTGTGATGELFF.

This chain connects TRBV7-9 to TRBJ2-2; no firm D call. Looked up from germline, CDR1 is SEHNR and CDR2 is FQNEAQ (reference sequence). This CDR3 region has 12 residues. With 5 bases removed from V and 6 bases from J, the gap between germline ends came to 7 bases. The CDR3 loop is CASSPISGELFF. The CDR3 nucleotides read TGTGCCAGCAGCCCTATTTCCGGGGAGCTGTTTTTT. Filled out from reference TRBV7-9 and TRBJ2-2, the complete variable domain reads DTGVSQNPRHKITKRGQNVTFRCDPISEHNRLYWYRQTLGQGPEFLTYFQNEAQLEKSRLLSDRFSAERPKGSFSTLEIQRTEQGDSAMYLCASSPISGELFFGEGSRLTVL.

V is TRBV14 and J is TRBJ2-3, with D perhaps TRBD1 (5 bases). Looked up from germline, CDR1 is SGHDN and CDR2 is FVKESK. The V and J ends lost 1 base and 8 bases respectively, with 13 bases between them. The CDR3 totals 14 residues. The CDR3: CASSQAGQGPTQYF. For the CDR3, the DNA is TGTGCCAGCAGCCAAGCGGGCCAGGGCCCTACGCAGTATTTT.

The chain's CDR3 is CSASFGSGANVLTF. CDR3 sequence (DNA): TGCAGTGCTAGTTTCGGGTCTGGGGCCAACGTCCTGACTTTC. The gene calls are TRBV20-1 and TRBJ2-6; D gene ambiguous. From germline, CDR1 is DFQATT and CDR2 SNEGSKA (reference sequence). This CDR3 comprises 14 residues. The V end was cut by 3 bases, the J end by 1 base, with 7 bases between.

The chain combines TRBV29-1 with TRBJ2-1, with D possibly being TRBD1 (5 bases). CDR1 SQVTM and CDR2 ANQGSEA come from the germline V gene. Trimming took 1 base from V and 7 from J, leaving 23 bases between them. The CDR3 totals 17 residues. CDR3 bases: TGCAGCGTTGAAGGGAACAGGTCCCCTTACTTTGAAAATGAGCAGTTCTTC. Protein: CSVEGNRSPYFENEQFF.

The V call is TRBV19, the J call TRBJ1-2; no firm D call. The CDR3 sequence is 14 residues long. Trimming stripped 0 bases from V and 8 bases from J, with 13 bases between. Germline V lookup: CDR1 LNHDA, CDR2 SQIVND (reference sequence). CDR3 nucleotides: TGTGCCAGTAGTATAGATCGGACGGTTGAGGGCTACACCTTC. It codes for CASSIDRTVEGYTF.

This clonotype was observed a single time. The chain couples TRBV29-1 to TRBJ2-7, with D tentatively TRBD2 (6 bases). This CDR3 region has 11 residues. Germline CDR1 is SQVTM and CDR2 is ANQGSEA. Trimming took 3 bases from V and 6 from J, leaving 9 bases between them. For the CDR3, the DNA is TGCAGCGTTGAGGGGGGTTCCGAGCAGTACTTC. It codes for CSVEGGSEQYF.

This rearrangement joins TRBV10-3 to TRBJ2-3; the match to TRBD1 covers 7 bases. The CDR3 has 15 residues. Germline CDR1 and CDR2: ENHRY and SYGVKD. The ends lost 3 bases at V and 0 bases at J; junction bases unmatched: 3. CDR3 sequence (DNA): TGTGCCATCAGTGAATACAGGGGAAGCACAGATACGCAGTATTTT. Amino acids: CAISEYRGSTDTQYF.

V and J are TRBV6-6 and TRBJ2-7, with TRBD2 matching over 7 bases. V shed 4 bases and J 0 bases; nucleotides not matched to a gene: 6. CDR1 and CDR2 (germline): MNHNY, SVGAGI (reference sequence). The CDR3 runs 15 residues. The CDR3 DNA follows: TGTGCCAGCAGTTTAGCGGGTGCGAGCTCCTACGAGCAGTACTTC. Protein product: CASSLAGASSYEQYF.

J is TRBJ1-5 and V is TRBV29-1, with 10 bases identical to TRBD1. J gave up 4 bases and V 6 bases, and 6 bases lay outside the gene matches. CDR1 SQVTM and CDR2 ANQGSEA come from the germline V gene. The CDR3 sequence is 14 residues long. CDR3 in amino acids: CSVSGTGVNQPQHF. In DNA form, the CDR3 reads TGCAGCGTATCCGGGACAGGGGTAAATCAGCCCCAGCATTTT. The whole variable domain, filled in from reference TRBV29-1 and TRBJ1-5, reads SAVISQKPSRDICQRGTSLTIQCQVDSQVTMMFWYRQQPGQSLTLIATANQGSEATYESGFVIDKFPISRPNLTFSTLTVSNMSPEDSSIYLCSVSGTGVNQPQHFGDGTRLSIL.

This clonotype was recorded a few times. The rearrangement joins TRBV12-3 or TRBV12-4 to TRBJ2-3, with 9 bases matching TRBD1. V was pared by 5 bases and J by 2 bases, with 5 bases of the junction left unmatched. The CDR3 has 15 amino acids. The CDR3, as DNA: TGTGCCAGCAGTCCCGGACAGGGGCACACAGATACGCAGTATTTT. Translated: CASSPGQGHTDTQYF.

This chain uses TRBV29-1 with TRBJ2-1; D not resolved. CDR3 size: 14 residues. V lost 1 base, J lost 2 bases, and 9 bases lay in between. The V gene's germline CDR1 is SQVTM and CDR2 ANQGSEA. This CDR3 reads CSVEADNPYNEQFF. The CDR3 DNA reads TGCAGCGTTGAAGCAGACAATCCCTACAATGAGCAGTTCTTC.

The genes are TRBV2 and TRBJ2-7, with a possible D match to TRBD2 (6 bases). The CDR3 runs to 12 residues. Trimming removed 6 bases from V and 3 bases from J, with 9 bases in between. Germline assignment: CDR1 SNHLY and CDR2 FYNNEI. In DNA, the CDR3 is TGTGCCAGCAGAGGCGGGAACTACGAGCAGTACTTC. Translating it yields CASRGGNYEQYF.

V is TRBV4-2 and J is TRBJ1-5, with no clear D. V shed 0 bases and J shed 3 bases, with 3 bases lying between them. This CDR3 is built from 13 residues. In germline, CDR1 is LGHNA, CDR2 YNFKEQ. CDR3 amino acids: CASSQEANQPQHF. The DNA of the CDR3 is TGTGCCAGCAGCCAAGAGGCCAATCAGCCCCAGCATTTT.

The rearrangement joins TRBV27 to TRBJ2-1; D assignment may be TRBD1 or TRBD2 (5 bases each). Germline-derived CDR1 and CDR2 are MNHEY and SMNVEV (reference sequence). The V and J ends lost 10 bases and 6 bases respectively, with 13 bases between them. This CDR3 is built from 12 residues. CDR3 nucleotides: TGTGCCACCGGGTTGAGGGGCAATGAGCAGTTCTTC. Amino acid sequence: CATGLRGNEQFF.

The V call is TRBV24-1, the J call TRBJ2-5, with a weak D call TRBD1 (5 bases). V was clipped by 12 bases and J by 1 base, with 17 bases between them. The length of the CDR3 is 14 residues. The germline CDR1 and CDR2 sequences are KGHDR and SFDVKD. The chain's CDR3 is CAAKQETFQETQYF. The CDR3 DNA is TGTGCCGCTAAACAGGAGACTTTCCAAGAGACCCAGTACTTC.

This chain uses TRBV7-6 with TRBJ2-3; TRBD1 aligns across 7 bases. CDR3 length equals 15 residues. Trimming cost V 6 bases and J 3 bases; bases outside gene matches: 9. The germline CDR1 and CDR2 sequences are SGHVS and FNYEAQ. CDR3 sequence reads: CASRYKDRSTDTQYF. For the CDR3, the DNA is TGTGCCAGCAGATACAAGGACAGGTCGACAGATACGCAGTATTTT.

This sequence joins TRBV19 and TRBJ1-2, with TRBD1 as a possible D gene (5 bases). Trimming removed 10 bases at V and 2 bases at J, with 8 bases between. CDR1 LNHDA and CDR2 SQIVND come from the germline V gene (reference sequence). The CDR3 is 11 amino acids. The CDR3, as DNA: TGTGCCATTGACAGCAACTATGGCTACACCTTC. Translated: CAIDSNYGYTF.

The rearrangement links TRBV9 to TRBJ2-1; TRBD2 aligns across 7 bases. Losses at the gene ends were 0 bases for V and 9 bases for J; bases not matched to a gene: 6. This CDR3 comprises 14 residues. Germline V gene data show CDR1 as SGDLS and CDR2 as YYNGEE. CDR3 bases: TGTGCCAGCAGCGTAGCTAGCGGTTATGGTGAGCAGTTCTTC. Translated: CASSVASGYGEQFF.

This chain uses TRBV21-1 with TRBJ2-7; the D segment call TRBD2 is taken from the table without a DNA check. TRBV21-1 is a recognized pseudogene. The CDR3 is 16 residues long. CDR3 in DNA: TGTGCCAGCAGCAGGGAAGCTAGCGTTAGCTCCTACGAGCAGTACTTC. Residues: CASSREASVSSYEQYF.

This chain connects TRBV20-1 to TRBJ1-5; TRBD1 might be the D (5 bases). The CDR3 has 13 residues. Trimming removed 3 bases from V and 7 bases from J, with 13 bases in between. Germline CDR1 reads DFQATT; CDR2 reads SNEGSKA (reference sequence). CDR3: CSASTAGEQPQHF. The CDR3 DNA reads TGCAGTGCTAGTACGGCGGGGGAACAGCCCCAGCATTTT.

The chain uses TRBV24-1 and TRBJ2-7; D gene uncertain. Trimming stripped 10 bases from V and 0 bases from J, with 12 bases between. This CDR3 is 13 amino acids long. Germline V gene data show CDR1 as KGHDR and CDR2 as SFDVKD. CDR3 nucleotide sequence: TGTGCCACGGCGATTAAGGCCTCCTACGAGCAGTACTTC. It specifies CATAIKASYEQYF.